The sequence of this T cell receptor beta chain was determined in a study of cytomegalovirus exposure and HLA in healthy donors. Points from the study as a whole: Across all donors, roughly uniform sequencing depth was an assumption of the presence/absence analyses. Among TCR sequences, most were rare, though some public TCRs appeared in many donors. Productive status was seen about 87% or about 30% of the time for most TCR beta V segments in an earlier analysis. A later analysis reportedly found fewer N-insertions in an Asian-associated ancestry cluster than the approximately 670-donor mean.

CDR3 length: 14 amino acids. The germline CDR1 and CDR2 sequences are SGHNT and YYREEE (reference sequence). Trimming left V 0 bases short and J 2 bases short, with 8 bases between. The study ran its PCR with 60 Vbeta and 13 Jbeta primers. Here immunoSEQ multiplex PCR was the method, and the copy in TCRdb shows in-frame clones only, minus some. Here the sample spans fewer than 110,000 clones, around 75% being singletons. Concerning this clone itself: Its antigen is not identified.

The J gene is TRBJ1-2, the V gene TRBV5-4; no firm D call. Sequences were obtained from PBMCs. The TCR originated in a man aged 50-60 years in good health and CMV-seronegative. CDR3 in amino acids: CASSLVPENYGYTF. The CDR3 nucleotides read TGTGCCAGCAGCTTGGTCCCAGAAAACTATGGCTACACCTTC.